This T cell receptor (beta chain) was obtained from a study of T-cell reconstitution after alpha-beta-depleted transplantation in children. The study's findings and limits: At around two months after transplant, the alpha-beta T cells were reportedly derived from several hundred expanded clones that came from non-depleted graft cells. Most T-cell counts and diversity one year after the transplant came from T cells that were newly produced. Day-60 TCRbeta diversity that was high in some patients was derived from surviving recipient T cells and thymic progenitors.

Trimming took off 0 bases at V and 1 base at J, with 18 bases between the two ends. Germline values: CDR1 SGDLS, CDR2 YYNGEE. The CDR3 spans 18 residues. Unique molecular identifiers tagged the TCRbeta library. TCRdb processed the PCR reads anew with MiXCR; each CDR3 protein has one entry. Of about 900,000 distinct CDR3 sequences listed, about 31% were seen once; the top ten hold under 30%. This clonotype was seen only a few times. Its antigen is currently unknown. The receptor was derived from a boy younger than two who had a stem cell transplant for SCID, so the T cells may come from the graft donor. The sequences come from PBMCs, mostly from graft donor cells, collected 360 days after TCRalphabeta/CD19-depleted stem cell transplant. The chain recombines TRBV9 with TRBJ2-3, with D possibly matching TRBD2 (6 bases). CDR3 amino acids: CASSVDPRWGGGTDTQYF. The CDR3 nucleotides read TGTGCCAGCAGCGTAGACCCCCGGTGGGGCGGGGGCACAGATACGCAGTATTTT.